This T cell receptor beta chain was observed in a study of T cell changes during pregnancy in multiple sclerosis. The assay was immunoSEQ multiplex PCR, and TCRdb's table has in-frame clones only and misses some. The sample consists of tens of thousands of clones, 80% to 95% of them appearing once. Trimming pared 0 bases from V and 5 bases from J, leaving 13 bases between. CDR3 length: 15 amino acids. Per germline, CDR1 LGHNA and CDR2 YSLEER. The chain is built from TRBV4-3 and TRBJ1-2; tentative D call: TRBD1 (6 bases). The sequencing here drew on peripheral blood, taken in the third trimester of pregnancy. The sequence came from a female donor with multiple sclerosis, enrolled in a pregnancy study. In nucleotides, the CDR3 is TGCGCCAGCAGCCAAGATGGAGACACAGGGTATGGCTACACCTTC. It encodes CASSQDGDTGYGYTF.